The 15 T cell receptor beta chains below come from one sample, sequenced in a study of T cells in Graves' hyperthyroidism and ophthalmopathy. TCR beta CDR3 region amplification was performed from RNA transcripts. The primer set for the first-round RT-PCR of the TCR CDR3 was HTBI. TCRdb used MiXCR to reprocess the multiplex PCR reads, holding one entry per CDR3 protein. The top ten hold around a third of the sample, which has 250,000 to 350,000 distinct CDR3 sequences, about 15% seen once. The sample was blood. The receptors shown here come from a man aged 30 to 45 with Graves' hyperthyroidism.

The CDR3 DNA reads as TGTGCCAGCAGCCCACCGGCTAGCGGGAGCGACGAGCAGTACTTC. The encoded protein is CASSPPASGSDEQYF. The chain recombines TRBV11-2 with TRBJ2-7, with 10 nucleotides matching TRBD2. Germline V gives CDR1 SGHAT, CDR2 FQNNGV. The CDR3 is 15 amino acids. V lost 5 bases, J lost 5 bases, and 9 bases stayed unmatched.

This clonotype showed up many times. The CDR3 region has the DNA TGTGCCAGCAGCTTATTCAGGTCTAGCTCTACTAATGAGCAGTTCTTC. It is translated as CASSLFRSSSTNEQFF. The rearrangement uses TRBV11-2 and TRBJ2-1; perhaps TRBD2 as D (5 bases). Trimming took 2 bases from V and 7 from J, leaving 18 bases between them. The CDR3 sequence is 16 residues long. CDR1 is SGHAT and CDR2 is FQNNGV in the germline V gene.

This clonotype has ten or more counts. In DNA, the CDR3 is TGTGCCAGCAGCTATCTAAGGGGGAGCGGGCGCACAGATACGCAGTATTTT. This codes for CASSYLRGSGRTDTQYF. The chain employs TRBV11-2 and TRBJ2-3, with D perhaps assigned TRBD1 or TRBD2 (6 bases each). V was cut by 4 bases and J by 1 base, with 18 bases left in between. Germline lookup yields CDR1 SGHAT and CDR2 FQNNGV. This CDR3 comprises 17 residues.

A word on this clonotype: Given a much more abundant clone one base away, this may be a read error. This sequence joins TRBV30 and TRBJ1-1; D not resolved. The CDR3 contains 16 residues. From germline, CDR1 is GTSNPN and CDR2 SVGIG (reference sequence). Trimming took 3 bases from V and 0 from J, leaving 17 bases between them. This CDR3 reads CAWRRRGRTMNTEAFF. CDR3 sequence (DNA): TGTGCCTGGAGACGACGGGGTCGAACGATGAACACTGAAGCTTTCTTT.

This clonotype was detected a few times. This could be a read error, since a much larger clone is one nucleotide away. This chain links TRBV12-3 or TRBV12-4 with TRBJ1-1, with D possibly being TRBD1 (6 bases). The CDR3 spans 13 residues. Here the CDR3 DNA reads TGTGCCAGCATTGGACAGTCGAACACTGGAGCTTTCTTT. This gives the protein CASIGQSNTGAFF.

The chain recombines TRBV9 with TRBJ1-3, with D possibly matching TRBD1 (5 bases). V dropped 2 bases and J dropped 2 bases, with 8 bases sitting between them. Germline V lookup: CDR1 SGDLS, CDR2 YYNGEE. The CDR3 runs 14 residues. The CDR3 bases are TGTGCCAGCAGCGTGACAGCAACTGGAAACACCATATATTTT. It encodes CASSVTATGNTIYF.

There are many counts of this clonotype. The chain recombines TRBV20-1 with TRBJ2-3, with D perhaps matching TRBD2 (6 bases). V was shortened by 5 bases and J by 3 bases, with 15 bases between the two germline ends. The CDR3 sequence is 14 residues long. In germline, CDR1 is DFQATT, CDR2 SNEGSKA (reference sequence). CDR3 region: CSAAAGSETDTQYF. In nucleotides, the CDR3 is TGCAGTGCTGCCGCGGGGAGTGAGACAGATACGCAGTATTTT.

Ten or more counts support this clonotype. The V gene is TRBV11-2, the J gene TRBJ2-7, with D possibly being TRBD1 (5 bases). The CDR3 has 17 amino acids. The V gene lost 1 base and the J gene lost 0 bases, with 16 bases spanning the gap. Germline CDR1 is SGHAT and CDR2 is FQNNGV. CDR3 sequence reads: CASSLVAGHASSYEQYF. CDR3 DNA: TGTGCCAGCAGCTTAGTGGCAGGACACGCGAGCTCCTACGAGCAGTACTTC.

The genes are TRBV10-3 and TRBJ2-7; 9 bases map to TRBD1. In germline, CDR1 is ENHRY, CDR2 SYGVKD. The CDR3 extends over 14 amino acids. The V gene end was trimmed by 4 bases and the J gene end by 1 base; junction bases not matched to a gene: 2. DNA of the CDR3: TGTGCCATCAGTGCAGGACAGGGGTCCTACGAGCAGTACTTC. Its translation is CAISAGQGSYEQYF.

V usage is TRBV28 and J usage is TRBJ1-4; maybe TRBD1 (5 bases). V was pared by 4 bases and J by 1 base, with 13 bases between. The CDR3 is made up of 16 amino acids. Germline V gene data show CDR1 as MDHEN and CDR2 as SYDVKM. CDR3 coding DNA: TGTGCCAGCAGTTCCTTCACAGGCTTAACTAATGAAAAACTGTTTTTT. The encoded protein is CASSSFTGLTNEKLFF.

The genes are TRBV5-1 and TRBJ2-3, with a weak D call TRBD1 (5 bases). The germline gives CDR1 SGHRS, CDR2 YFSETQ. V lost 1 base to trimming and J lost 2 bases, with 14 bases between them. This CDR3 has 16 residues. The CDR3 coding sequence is TGCGCCAGCAGCTTGAGAGTAGGGGATGCCACAGATACGCAGTATTTT. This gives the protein CASSLRVGDATDTQYF.

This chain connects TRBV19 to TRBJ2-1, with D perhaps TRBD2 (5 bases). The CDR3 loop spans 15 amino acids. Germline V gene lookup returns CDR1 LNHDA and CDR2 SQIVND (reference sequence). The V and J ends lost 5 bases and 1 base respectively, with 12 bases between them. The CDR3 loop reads CASSVLAMSYNEQFF. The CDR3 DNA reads TGTGCCAGTAGTGTGCTAGCTATGTCCTACAATGAGCAGTTCTTC.

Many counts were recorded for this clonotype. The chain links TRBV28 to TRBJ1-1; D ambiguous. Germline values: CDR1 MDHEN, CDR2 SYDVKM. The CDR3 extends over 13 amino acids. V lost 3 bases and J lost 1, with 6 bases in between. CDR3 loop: CASSFRRNTEAFF. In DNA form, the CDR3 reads TGTGCCAGCAGTTTTCGACGGAACACTGAAGCTTTCTTT. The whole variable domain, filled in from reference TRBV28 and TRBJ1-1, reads DVKVTQSSRYLVKRTGEKVFLECVQDMDHENMFWYRQDPGLGLRLIYFSYDVKMKEKGDIPEGYSVSREKKERFSLILESASTNQTSMYLCASSFRRNTEAFFGQGTRLTVV.

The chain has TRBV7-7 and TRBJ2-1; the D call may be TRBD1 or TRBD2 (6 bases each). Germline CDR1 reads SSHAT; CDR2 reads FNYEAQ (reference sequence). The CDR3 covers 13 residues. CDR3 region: CATGARLGYEQFF. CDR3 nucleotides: TGTGCTACGGGGGCTCGGCTCGGCTATGAGCAGTTCTTC.

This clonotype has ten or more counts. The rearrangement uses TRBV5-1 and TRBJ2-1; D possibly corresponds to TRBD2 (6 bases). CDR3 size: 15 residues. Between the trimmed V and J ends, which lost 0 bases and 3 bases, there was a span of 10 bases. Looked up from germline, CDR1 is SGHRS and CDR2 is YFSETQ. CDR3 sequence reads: CASSLEGLRYNEQFF. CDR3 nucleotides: TGCGCCAGCAGCTTGGAGGGACTGCGCTACAATGAGCAGTTCTTC.